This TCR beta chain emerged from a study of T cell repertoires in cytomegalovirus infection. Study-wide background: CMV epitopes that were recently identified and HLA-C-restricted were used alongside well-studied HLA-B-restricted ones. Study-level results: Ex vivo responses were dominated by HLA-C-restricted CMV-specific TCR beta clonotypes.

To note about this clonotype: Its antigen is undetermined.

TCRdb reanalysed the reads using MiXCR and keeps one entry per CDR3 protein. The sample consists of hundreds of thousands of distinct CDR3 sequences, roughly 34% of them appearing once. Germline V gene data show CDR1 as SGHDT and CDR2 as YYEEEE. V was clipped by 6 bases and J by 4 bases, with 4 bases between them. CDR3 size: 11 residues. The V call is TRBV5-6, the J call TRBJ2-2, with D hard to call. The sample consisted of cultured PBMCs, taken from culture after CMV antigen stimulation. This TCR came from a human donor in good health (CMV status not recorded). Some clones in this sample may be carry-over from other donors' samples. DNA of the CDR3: TGTGCCAGCATCTTCACCGGGGAGCTGTTTTTT. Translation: CASIFTGELFF. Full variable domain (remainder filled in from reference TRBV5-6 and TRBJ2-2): DAGVTQSPTHLIKTRGQQVTLRCSPKSGHDTVSWYQQALGQGPQFIFQYYEEEERQRGNFPDRFSGHQFPNYSSELNVNALLLGDSALYLCASIFTGELFFGEGSRLTVL.